This is a list of T cell receptor beta chains from one sample in a study of T-cell reconstitution after alpha-beta-depleted transplantation in children. Via MiXCR, TCRdb re-called the PCR reads, giving one row per CDR3 protein. The table records fewer than 400,000 distinct CDR3 sequences, roughly 22% of them present only once. Sequencing was performed on PBMCs from the stem cell graft donor, taken from the stem cell graft. The origin of the receptors is a human donor who donated a stem cell graft to a child with acute myeloid leukemia. Both conserved end residues are trimmed from each CDR3.

v_gene: TRBV12-3/TRBV12-4
len: 14
CDR3aa: ASSTDRGDSNQPQH

v_gene: TRBV7-6
len: 12
CDR3aa: ASRERASSYEQY

v_gene: TRBV19
len: 14
CDR3aa: ASIPGEVGRDGELF

v_gene: TRBV11-2
len: 13
CDR3aa: ASSPPGGGEETQY

v_gene: TRBV24-1
len: 13
CDR3aa: ATSQGQVSRGTQY

v_gene: TRBV6-2/TRBV6-3
len: 12
CDR3aa: ASSQTGTINIQY

v_gene: TRBV20-1
len: 14
CDR3aa: SALGAPGTSAYEQY

v_gene: TRBV20-1
len: 12
CDR3aa: SAKTSGGKNEQF

v_gene: TRBV2
len: 16
CDR3aa: ASSGGPLALSSYNEQF

v_gene: TRBV12-3/TRBV12-4
len: 11
CDR3aa: ASSLGRGDEQY

v_gene: TRBV28
len: 14
CDR3aa: ASSLVGGRRGNEQF

v_gene: TRBV7-7
len: 14
CDR3aa: ASSLAQREVGGELF

v_gene: TRBV20-1
len: 11
CDR3aa: SASQVRVNEQF

v_gene: TRBV10-2
len: 13
CDR3aa: ASRTLAGALYEQY

v_gene: TRBV6-5
len: 13
CDR3aa: ASSYTYRGEDGYT

v_gene: TRBV6-5
len: 12
CDR3aa: ASSYGGPNYGYT

v_gene: TRBV9
len: 13
CDR3aa: ASSVGWDLTGELF

v_gene: TRBV5-1
len: 13
CDR3aa: ASSSLEVSTDTQY

v_gene: TRBV5-5
len: 14
CDR3aa: ASSLSPDTRNQPQH

v_gene: TRBV6-5
len: 13
CDR3aa: ASSIKGRRNTEAF

v_gene: TRBV20-1
len: 12
CDR3aa: SARRLAGTGEQF

v_gene: TRBV20-1
len: 13
CDR3aa: SARVAGGGWNEQF

v_gene: TRBV10-3
len: 11
CDR3aa: AISGRSDNEQF

v_gene: TRBV20-1
len: 15
CDR3aa: SASGSPRGPTQETQY

v_gene: TRBV5-1
len: 12
CDR3aa: ASSESSGLNIQY

v_gene: TRBV15
len: 14
CDR3aa: ATSVGQGSFYNEQF

v_gene: TRBV24-1
len: 11
CDR3aa: ATAGGPTDTQY

v_gene: TRBV7-3
len: 15
CDR3aa: ASSWDPNRVNTGELF

v_gene: TRBV11-3
len: 12
CDR3aa: ASRNPVGYNEQF

v_gene: TRBV29-1
len: 10
CDR3aa: SVVEGGDTQY

v_gene: TRBV29-1
len: 13
CDR3aa: SVEFPGGETGELF

v_gene: TRBV7-6
len: 16
CDR3aa: ASSLLLGRTSSGNTIY

v_gene: TRBV20-1
len: 12
CDR3aa: SAEGDETHYEQY

v_gene: TRBV10-3
len: 11
CDR3aa: AIKAQGNSPLH

v_gene: TRBV27
len: 15
CDR3aa: ASSLLGLAAAGNEQY

v_gene: TRBV6-5
len: 13
CDR3aa: ASSLPRGAGNTIY

v_gene: TRBV7-6
len: 14
CDR3aa: ASSRRERLDTYEQY

v_gene: TRBV7-9
len: 11
CDR3aa: ATTRENGDEQY

v_gene: TRBV20-1
len: 13
CDR3aa: SARDPRGAGYGYT

v_gene: TRBV19
len: 13
CDR3aa: AEKRRRGVTYEQY

v_gene: TRBV13
len: 12
CDR3aa: ASSLAGGSETQY

v_gene: TRBV25-1
len: 12
CDR3aa: ASHSGSSYNEQF

v_gene: TRBV4-2
len: 13
CDR3aa: ASSLKGLAGDEQF

v_gene: TRBV10-3
len: 15
CDR3aa: ATSGLAGRERGYEQY

v_gene: TRBV13
len: 12
CDR3aa: ASSLKTAPYEQY

v_gene: TRBV5-1
len: 16
CDR3aa: ASSLSSRGPSNTGELF

v_gene: TRBV20-1
len: 14
CDR3aa: SARPTVGATAYEQY

v_gene: TRBV6-2/TRBV6-3
len: 13
CDR3aa: ASSYSGVDTGELF

v_gene: TRBV7-2
len: 12
CDR3aa: ASSLAGAWDTQY

v_gene: TRBV7-2
len: 14
CDR3aa: ASSLANPGGPGEQY

v_gene: TRBV4-1
len: 16
CDR3aa: ASSQDRGGLAPYNEQF

v_gene: TRBV29-1
len: 11
CDR3aa: SVETVRNTEAF